This is a list of T cell receptor beta chains from one sample in a study of T cell responses to AZD1222 COVID-19 vaccine. Sequenced by immunoSEQ multiplex PCR; TCRdb stores in-frame clones only, minus some. The profile shows around 83,000 clones, about 90% of them singletons. Material: peripheral blood, obtained on day 0 of AZD1222 vaccination. Receptors were obtained from an adult in good health. CDR3s include the opening cysteine and the closing phenylalanine or tryptophan. D genes are given only for firm matches. Some rows mark clone size as missing; the rest say once, few, many or name a class of expanded clone.

d_gene: .; j_gene: TRBJ1-6; v_gene: TRBV6-1; abundance: .; CDR3aa: CASSELGQSRLPLHF; CDR3nt: TGTGCCAGCAGTGAACTGGGGCAGTCTCGGTTACCCCTCCACTTT
d_gene: .; j_gene: TRBJ1-1; v_gene: TRBV29-1; abundance: .; CDR3aa: CSVESPGTADAFF; CDR3nt: TGCAGCGTTGAAAGTCCGGGTACCGCCGACGCTTTCTTT
d_gene: TRBD1; j_gene: TRBJ2-1; v_gene: TRBV5-6; abundance: few; CDR3aa: CASSMGDSSNEQFF; CDR3nt: TGTGCCAGCTCCATGGGGGACAGCAGCAATGAGCAGTTCTTC
d_gene: TRBD2; j_gene: TRBJ2-1; v_gene: TRBV15; abundance: .; CDR3aa: CATSREKTSGSLFF; CDR3nt: TGTGCCACCAGCAGAGAAAAGACTAGCGGGAGTCTGTTCTTC
d_gene: .; j_gene: TRBJ1-4; v_gene: TRBV20-1; abundance: .; CDR3aa: CSASLRGEKLFF; CDR3nt: TGCAGTGCTAGTCTGCGGGGCGAAAAACTGTTTTTT
d_gene: .; j_gene: TRBJ2-1; v_gene: TRBV29-1; abundance: .; CDR3aa: CSVGWGFHNEQFF; CDR3nt: TGCAGCGTTGGGTGGGGGTTCCACAATGAGCAGTTCTTC
d_gene: .; j_gene: TRBJ1-3; v_gene: TRBV9; abundance: .; CDR3aa: CASSVGTARGSGNTIYF; CDR3nt: TGTGCCAGCAGCGTAGGGACAGCCCGAGGCTCTGGAAACACCATATATTTT
d_gene: .; j_gene: TRBJ1-1; v_gene: TRBV5-1; abundance: .; CDR3aa: CASSLAEFWGTRGTEAFF; CDR3nt: TGCGCCAGCAGCTTGGCCGAGTTCTGGGGAACTCGGGGCACTGAAGCTTTCTTT
d_gene: TRBD2; j_gene: TRBJ2-1; v_gene: TRBV6-5; abundance: .; CDR3aa: CATKLAGEWGEQFF; CDR3nt: TGTGCCACCAAACTAGCGGGAGAATGGGGTGAGCAGTTCTTC
d_gene: .; j_gene: TRBJ2-2; v_gene: TRBV24-1; abundance: .; CDR3aa: CATSDPQVNTGELFF; CDR3nt: TGTGCCACCAGTGATCCCCAGGTGAACACCGGGGAGCTGTTTTTT
d_gene: TRBD2; j_gene: TRBJ2-6; v_gene: TRBV5-1; abundance: .; CDR3aa: CASSLDGLAGVRSGANVLTF; CDR3nt: TGCGCCAGCAGCTTGGATGGACTAGCGGGAGTTAGGTCTGGGGCCAACGTCCTGACTTTC
d_gene: TRBD1; j_gene: TRBJ2-7; v_gene: TRBV28; abundance: .; CDR3aa: CASSMGQLVYEQYF; CDR3nt: TGTGCCAGCAGCATGGGACAGCTAGTCTACGAGCAGTACTTC
d_gene: .; j_gene: TRBJ1-1; v_gene: TRBV5-4; abundance: .; CDR3aa: CASSWETNTEAFF; CDR3nt: TGTGCCAGCAGCTGGGAGACAAACACTGAAGCTTTCTTT
d_gene: .; j_gene: TRBJ1-1; v_gene: TRBV5-1; abundance: few; CDR3aa: CASRPWGDTEAFF; CDR3nt: TGCGCCAGCCGCCCTTGGGGGGACACTGAAGCTTTCTTT
d_gene: .; j_gene: TRBJ2-7; v_gene: TRBV6-5; abundance: once; CDR3aa: CASSPTGLGSYEQYF; CDR3nt: TGTGCCAGCAGTCCCACAGGGTTGGGGTCCTACGAGCAGTACTTC
d_gene: .; j_gene: TRBJ2-2; v_gene: TRBV5-4; abundance: .; CDR3aa: CASSGTSQGNTGELFF; CDR3nt: TGTGCCAGCAGCGGGACGAGCCAGGGGAACACCGGGGAGCTGTTTTTT
d_gene: .; j_gene: TRBJ1-1; v_gene: TRBV27; abundance: .; CDR3aa: CASSLNPNTEAFF; CDR3nt: TGTGCCAGCAGTTTGAATCCAAACACTGAAGCTTTCTTT
d_gene: TRBD2; j_gene: TRBJ2-7; v_gene: TRBV7-6; abundance: .; CDR3aa: CASSLGTSFPYEQYF; CDR3nt: TGTGCCAGCAGCTTAGGGACTAGCTTTCCGTACGAGCAGTACTTC
d_gene: TRBD2; j_gene: TRBJ2-7; v_gene: TRBV7-2; abundance: .; CDR3aa: CASSLGGRSVDEQYF; CDR3nt: TGTGCCAGCAGCTTAGGCGGGAGGTCGGTCGACGAGCAGTACTTC
d_gene: TRBD2; j_gene: TRBJ2-2; v_gene: TRBV24-1; abundance: .; CDR3aa: CATSPPGLAGAGELFF; CDR3nt: TGTGCCACCAGCCCTCCGGGACTAGCGGGAGCCGGGGAGCTGTTTTTT
d_gene: .; j_gene: TRBJ1-2; v_gene: TRBV6-2/TRBV6-3; abundance: .; CDR3aa: CASSDLQGRDYGYTF; CDR3nt: TGTGCCAGCAGTGACCTACAGGGAAGGGACTATGGCTACACCTTC
d_gene: .; j_gene: TRBJ2-2; v_gene: TRBV11-2; abundance: .; CDR3aa: CASSPRTATNTGELFF; CDR3nt: TGTGCCAGCAGCCCCCGGACTGCAACGAACACCGGGGAGCTGTTTTTT
d_gene: .; j_gene: TRBJ1-2; v_gene: TRBV28; abundance: .; CDR3aa: CASRTPEGGSYGYTF; CDR3nt: TGTGCCAGCAGGACCCCAGAGGGGGGGAGCTATGGCTACACCTTC
d_gene: .; j_gene: TRBJ2-1; v_gene: TRBV24-1; abundance: .; CDR3aa: CATSLGGVYEQFF; CDR3nt: TGTGCCACCAGTTTGGGGGGAGTGTATGAGCAGTTCTTC
d_gene: .; j_gene: TRBJ2-1; v_gene: TRBV27; abundance: .; CDR3aa: CASKYSKSSYNEQFF; CDR3nt: TGTGCCAGCAAGTACTCCAAGAGCTCCTACAATGAGCAGTTCTTC
d_gene: TRBD1; j_gene: TRBJ1-1; v_gene: TRBV27; abundance: .; CDR3aa: CASSLRGQGIEAFF; CDR3nt: TGTGCCAGCAGTTTGAGGGGACAGGGGATTGAAGCTTTCTTT
d_gene: .; j_gene: TRBJ2-7; v_gene: TRBV11-2; abundance: .; CDR3aa: CASSLGWGSYEQYF; CDR3nt: TGTGCCAGCAGCTTAGGGTGGGGGTCCTACGAGCAGTACTTC
d_gene: .; j_gene: TRBJ1-4; v_gene: TRBV6-6; abundance: .; CDR3aa: CASSQSAFATNEKLFF; CDR3nt: TGTGCCAGCAGTCAGTCAGCCTTTGCAACTAATGAAAAACTGTTTTTT
d_gene: .; j_gene: TRBJ2-3; v_gene: TRBV7-8; abundance: .; CDR3aa: CASSSNSANPFYTQYF; CDR3nt: TGTGCCAGCAGTTCGAATAGCGCCAACCCGTTTTATACGCAGTATTTT
d_gene: TRBD2; j_gene: TRBJ2-1; v_gene: TRBV2; abundance: .; CDR3aa: CASRKGTSGTLNEQFF; CDR3nt: TGTGCCAGCAGAAAAGGGACTAGCGGGACCCTCAATGAGCAGTTCTTC
d_gene: .; j_gene: TRBJ2-2; v_gene: TRBV7-2; abundance: .; CDR3aa: CASRTTSRNTGELFF; CDR3nt: TGTGCCAGCAGGACTACTAGCCGTAACACCGGGGAGCTGTTTTTT
d_gene: TRBD1; j_gene: TRBJ1-1; v_gene: TRBV6-5; abundance: .; CDR3aa: CASSRQGGEAFF; CDR3nt: TGTGCCAGCAGCCGGCAGGGGGGTGAAGCTTTCTTT
d_gene: TRBD1; j_gene: TRBJ2-1; v_gene: TRBV24-1; abundance: .; CDR3aa: CATSDDRGLDYNEQFF; CDR3nt: TGTGCCACCAGTGATGACAGGGGGCTCGACTACAATGAGCAGTTCTTC
d_gene: TRBD2; j_gene: TRBJ2-2; v_gene: TRBV9; abundance: .; CDR3aa: CASSAGLAGGLVTGELFF; CDR3nt: TGTGCCAGCAGCGCAGGACTAGCGGGAGGGCTGGTCACCGGGGAGCTGTTTTTT
d_gene: TRBD1; j_gene: TRBJ2-7; v_gene: TRBV4-2; abundance: .; CDR3aa: CASSQVTTGTESYEQYF; CDR3nt: TGTGCCAGCAGCCAAGTAACCACCGGGACAGAATCTTACGAGCAGTACTTC
d_gene: .; j_gene: TRBJ1-6; v_gene: TRBV25-1; abundance: once; CDR3aa: CASSESGDSPLHF; CDR3nt: TGTGCCAGCAGTGAATCGGGGGATTCACCCCTCCACTTT
d_gene: .; j_gene: TRBJ1-5; v_gene: TRBV5-1; abundance: .; CDR3aa: CASRTDSNQPQHF; CDR3nt: TGCGCCAGCAGGACAGACAGCAATCAGCCCCAGCATTTT
d_gene: .; j_gene: TRBJ1-3; v_gene: TRBV3-1/TRBV3-2; abundance: .; CDR3aa: CASSQEGNAGNTIYF; CDR3nt: TGTGCCAGCAGCCAAGAGGGGAATGCTGGAAACACCATATATTTT
d_gene: .; j_gene: TRBJ1-1; v_gene: TRBV5-1; abundance: .; CDR3aa: CASSYGQTPIEAFF; CDR3nt: TGCGCCAGCAGCTACGGACAGACCCCGATTGAAGCTTTCTTT
d_gene: .; j_gene: TRBJ1-1; v_gene: TRBV28; abundance: .; CDR3aa: CASRLPEGEAFF; CDR3nt: TGTGCCAGCAGACTCCCGGAGGGGGAAGCTTTCTTT
d_gene: .; j_gene: TRBJ2-3; v_gene: TRBV7-6; abundance: .; CDR3aa: CASSQGRAGQLTDTQYF; CDR3nt: TGTGCCAGCAGTCAAGGGAGAGCGGGCCAACTCACAGATACGCAGTATTTT
d_gene: TRBD1; j_gene: TRBJ2-5; v_gene: TRBV4-3; abundance: once; CDR3aa: CASSQERGGEETQYF; CDR3nt: TGCGCCAGCAGCCAAGAACGAGGGGGCGAAGAGACCCAGTACTTC
d_gene: TRBD1; j_gene: TRBJ1-5; v_gene: TRBV28; abundance: few; CDR3aa: CASRGQGGQPQHF; CDR3nt: TGTGCCAGCAGGGGACAGGGGGGCCAGCCCCAGCATTTT
d_gene: .; j_gene: TRBJ2-1; v_gene: TRBV6-1; abundance: .; CDR3aa: CASSEGPGSYNEQFF; CDR3nt: TGTGCCAGCAGTGAGGGGCCCGGCTCCTACAATGAGCAGTTCTTC
d_gene: .; j_gene: TRBJ1-4; v_gene: TRBV7-9; abundance: .; CDR3aa: CASSPGVDPLNEKLFF; CDR3nt: TGTGCCAGCAGCCCAGGGGTGGACCCCCTCAATGAAAAACTGTTTTTT
d_gene: TRBD1; j_gene: TRBJ2-5; v_gene: TRBV10-1; abundance: .; CDR3aa: CASSESRDRGGTQYF; CDR3nt: TGCGCCAGCAGTGAGTCCCGGGACAGGGGGGGGACCCAGTACTTC
d_gene: TRBD1; j_gene: TRBJ2-5; v_gene: TRBV5-1; abundance: .; CDR3aa: CASSPRQGGETQYF; CDR3nt: TGCGCCAGCAGCCCCAGACAGGGGGGAGAGACCCAGTACTTC
d_gene: .; j_gene: TRBJ1-2; v_gene: TRBV9; abundance: once; CDR3aa: CASSPSLTGNYGYTF; CDR3nt: TGTGCCAGCAGCCCCTCCCTAACGGGAAATTATGGCTACACCTTC
d_gene: TRBD2; j_gene: TRBJ2-1; v_gene: TRBV12-5; abundance: .; CDR3aa: CASGLVYWASGGPNEQFF; CDR3nt: TGTGCTAGTGGTTTGGTATATTGGGCTAGCGGGGGCCCTAATGAGCAGTTCTTC
d_gene: .; j_gene: TRBJ2-5; v_gene: TRBV2; abundance: .; CDR3aa: CASSEALWETQYF; CDR3nt: TGTGCCAGCAGTGAAGCGCTTTGGGAGACCCAGTACTTC
d_gene: TRBD1; j_gene: TRBJ1-1; v_gene: TRBV7-3; abundance: .; CDR3aa: CASSLQGGSRAFF; CDR3nt: TGTGCCAGCAGCTTACAGGGGGGGTCTAGAGCTTTCTTT
d_gene: TRBD1; j_gene: TRBJ1-6; v_gene: TRBV30; abundance: .; CDR3aa: CAWRQGGYNSPLHF; CDR3nt: TGTGCCTGGAGGCAGGGGGGCTATAATTCACCCCTCCACTTT
d_gene: TRBD1; j_gene: TRBJ1-2; v_gene: TRBV3-1/TRBV3-2; abundance: .; CDR3aa: CASSQGNRGVYGYTF; CDR3nt: TGTGCCAGCAGCCAGGGCAACAGGGGGGTCTATGGCTACACCTTC
d_gene: TRBD1; j_gene: TRBJ1-5; v_gene: TRBV4-1; abundance: .; CDR3aa: CASSQEAWEGAKQPQHF; CDR3nt: TGCGCCAGCAGCCAAGAGGCCTGGGAGGGGGCAAAGCAGCCCCAGCATTTT
d_gene: .; j_gene: TRBJ1-1; v_gene: TRBV6-2/TRBV6-3; abundance: .; CDR3aa: CASSPRWGEAFF; CDR3nt: TGTGCCAGCAGTCCCCGTTGGGGTGAAGCTTTCTTT
d_gene: TRBD1; j_gene: TRBJ2-1; v_gene: TRBV27; abundance: .; CDR3aa: CASSARDRVEFF; CDR3nt: TGTGCCAGCAGTGCCCGGGACAGGGTGGAGTTCTTC
d_gene: TRBD1; j_gene: TRBJ2-3; v_gene: TRBV19; abundance: .; CDR3aa: CASSYRGLSTDTQYF; CDR3nt: TGTGCCAGTAGTTACAGGGGGCTCTCGACAGATACGCAGTATTTT
d_gene: .; j_gene: TRBJ2-4; v_gene: TRBV28; abundance: .; CDR3aa: CASSPEGGGNIQYF; CDR3nt: TGTGCCAGCAGTCCCGAGGGGGGCGGAAACATTCAGTACTTC
d_gene: .; j_gene: TRBJ1-1; v_gene: TRBV5-6; abundance: once; CDR3aa: CASSRPGRGSEAFF; CDR3nt: TGTGCCAGCAGCAGGCCGGGACGGGGGAGTGAAGCTTTCTTT
d_gene: .; j_gene: TRBJ2-5; v_gene: TRBV7-6; abundance: .; CDR3aa: CASSLAARPQETQYF; CDR3nt: TGTGCCAGCAGCTTAGCCGCCCGGCCCCAAGAGACCCAGTACTTC